A selection of T cell receptor beta chains follows, all from one sample in a study of blood T cell repertoires in COVID-19. TCRdb's copy holds only in-frame clones and misses some; the assay was immunoSEQ multiplex PCR. The sample contains about 400,000 clones, 89% of which appear only once. The sequencing input was peripheral blood. These receptors were obtained from a middle-aged man with acute or convalescent COVID-19. CDR3s include the opening cysteine and the closing phenylalanine or tryptophan. The D gene is left open where the match is weak. Some rows mark clone size as missing; the rest say once, few, many or name a class of expanded clone.

J gene | clone size | D gene | V gene | CDR3 protein | CDR3 DNA
TRBJ2-1 | NA | NA | TRBV4-1 | CASSRSSWALASYNEQFF | TGCGCCAGCAGCCGGTCTAGCTGGGCCTTAGCCTCCTACAATGAGCAGTTCTTC
TRBJ2-2 | few | TRBD2 | TRBV3-1/TRBV3-2 | CASSQASGSLNTGELFF | TGTGCCAGCAGCCAAGCTAGCGGGAGTCTGAATACCGGGGAGCTGTTTTTT
TRBJ2-7 | NA | NA | TRBV5-4 | CASSLDPFVTYEQYF | TGTGCCAGCAGCTTGGATCCCTTCGTTACCTACGAGCAGTACTTC
TRBJ2-3 | NA | TRBD2 | TRBV5-5 | CASSLGLAGTDTQYF | TGTGCCAGCAGCTTGGGTCTAGCGGGCACAGATACGCAGTATTTT
TRBJ2-3 | NA | TRBD2 | TRBV19 | CASSSTSGSYTQYF | TGTGCCAGTAGTTCCACTAGCGGGAGCTATACGCAGTATTTT
TRBJ2-7 | NA | TRBD1 | TRBV2 | CASSLDRTYEQYF | TGTGCCAGCAGTCTGGACAGGACCTACGAGCAGTACTTC
TRBJ1-4 | NA | TRBD1 | TRBV7-8 | CASSPRTGTGEKLFF | TGTGCCAGCAGCCCGCGGACAGGGACGGGCGAAAAACTGTTTTTT
TRBJ1-5 | NA | NA | TRBV5-1 | CASSLEGQGSQPQHF | TGCGCCAGCAGCTTGGAGGGGCAGGGATCTCAGCCCCAGCATTTT
TRBJ1-2 | few | TRBD1 | TRBV29-1 | CSAFSGTGYGNYGYTF | TGCAGCGCCTTTTCCGGGACAGGGTATGGAAACTATGGCTACACCTTC
TRBJ2-3 | NA | NA | TRBV9 | CASSVVGTRSTDTQYF | TGTGCCAGCAGCGTAGTTGGGACACGAAGCACAGATACGCAGTATTTT
TRBJ2-7 | NA | NA | TRBV19 | CASSIVGDLPMYEQYF | TGTGCCAGTAGTATAGTGGGCGACCTACCCATGTACGAGCAGTACTTC
TRBJ2-7 | few | NA | TRBV7-2 | CASSFFVAREQYF | TGTGCCAGCAGCTTTTTTGTAGCTCGCGAGCAGTACTTC
TRBJ2-6 | few | TRBD2 | TRBV27 | CASSLRASGDRLPGANVLTF | TGTGCCAGCAGTTTAAGGGCTAGCGGGGACCGATTACCTGGGGCCAACGTCCTGACTTTC
TRBJ1-3 | NA | NA | TRBV18 | CASSPPTHGNTIYF | TGTGCCAGCTCACCACCCACACATGGAAACACCATATATTTT